These T cell receptor beta chains were read from a single sample in a study of cytomegalovirus exposure and HLA in healthy donors. Some clones are missing from TCRdb's copy, which holds only in-frame ones; the method was immunoSEQ multiplex PCR. The sample yields about 140,000 clones, of which the top ten take up 0.96%. Sequencing was performed on PBMCs. Receptors originate from a male donor in good health and CMV-seronegative. Each CDR3 is given with its conserved first and last residue. The D gene is left open where the match is weak.

V gene	J gene	D gene	CDR3 protein
TRBV9	TRBJ2-7	-	CASSVATGSSYEQYF
TRBV6-5	TRBJ2-1	TRBD2	CASGEGYNEQFF
TRBV5-1	TRBJ2-2	TRBD1	CASSFGAGGYRLNTGELFF
TRBV5-1	TRBJ1-3	-	CASSLELITGGNTIYF
TRBV30	TRBJ1-2	-	CAWEQDLTYGYTF
TRBV10-2	TRBJ2-7	-	CASSEIFGTHGYEQYF
TRBV27	TRBJ2-5	TRBD2	CASSSTGTSKAQYF
TRBV25-1	TRBJ1-1	-	CASSERGEAFF
TRBV19	TRBJ1-1	-	CASSIAAGANTEAFF
TRBV6-1	TRBJ2-7	-	CASSENFSYEQYF
TRBV12-5	TRBJ2-7	TRBD1	CASGSWTGVSYEQYF
TRBV7-3	TRBJ2-7	TRBD1	CASSPGQGTGFYEQYF
TRBV11-2	TRBJ1-2	TRBD1	CASIPDRNYGYTF
TRBV5-1	TRBJ1-1	-	CASSAGIRQIIMNTEAFF
TRBV7-2	TRBJ1-2	TRBD1	CASSFRTGGAHTF
TRBV11-2	TRBJ2-7	-	CASSLAETVYEQYF
TRBV5-1	TRBJ1-1	-	CASSLDTGRDTEAFF
TRBV2	TRBJ2-7	TRBD1	CASSGVGQAYEQYF
TRBV27	TRBJ1-1	TRBD1	CASSYDRGKGNTEAFF
TRBV6-1	TRBJ2-4	TRBD2	CASLLWGGKNIQYF
TRBV28	TRBJ2-4	TRBD1	CASSPRQGRAKNIQYF
TRBV7-3	TRBJ2-5	-	CASSLVGGYQETQYF
TRBV4-3	TRBJ1-1	-	CASSQEGVTEAFF
TRBV29-1	TRBJ2-2	-	CSAAGPGRVGTGELFF
TRBV6-4	TRBJ2-7	-	CASSPESVSYEQYF
TRBV6-5	TRBJ2-7	-	CASSYNSHEQYF
TRBV7-2	TRBJ1-2	TRBD1	CASSWDREGGYTF